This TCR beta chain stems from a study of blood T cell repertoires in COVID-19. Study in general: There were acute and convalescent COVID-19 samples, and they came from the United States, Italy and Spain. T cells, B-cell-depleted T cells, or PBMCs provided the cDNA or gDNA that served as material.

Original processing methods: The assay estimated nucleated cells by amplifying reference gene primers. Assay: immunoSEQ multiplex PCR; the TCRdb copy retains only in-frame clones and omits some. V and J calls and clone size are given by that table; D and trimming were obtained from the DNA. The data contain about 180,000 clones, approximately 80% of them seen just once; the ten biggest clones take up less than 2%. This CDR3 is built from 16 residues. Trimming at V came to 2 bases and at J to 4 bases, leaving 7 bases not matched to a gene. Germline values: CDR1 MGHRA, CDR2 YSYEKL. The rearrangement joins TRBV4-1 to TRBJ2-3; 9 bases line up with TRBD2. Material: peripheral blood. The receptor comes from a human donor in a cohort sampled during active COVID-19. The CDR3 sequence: CASSQFSGSAADTQYF. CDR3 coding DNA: TGCGCCAGCAGCCAATTTAGCGGGAGTGCCGCAGATACGCAGTATTTT.